Listed here are 2 T cell receptor beta chains from one sample, sequenced in a study of CD8+CD57+ T cells in acquired aplastic anemia. Sequencing involved patients with CD8+CD57+ cell expansion previously shown by flow cytometry. Profiling that covered TCR beta VDJ and CDR3 relied on genomic DNA as its template. TCRdb independently ran MiXCR on the reads; one entry per CDR3 protein. The sample consists of roughly 500,000 distinct CDR3 sequences, 25% to 40% of them appearing once. Sequenced material: sorted CD4+, CD8+, or CD8+CD57+ T cells (not recorded which) from PBMCs. These receptors were obtained from a human donor with aplastic anemia.

The chain links TRBV9 to TRBJ1-1; a possible D gene is TRBD1 (5 bases). Germline V gene sequence: CDR1 SGDLS, CDR2 YYNGEE. The V end lost 3 bases, the J end lost 3 bases, and 21 bases lay between the germline ends. CDR3 length equals 17 residues. The CDR3 reads CASSEATFGAGDTEAFF. CDR3 in DNA: TGTGCCAGCAGCGAGGCAACGTTTGGGGCCGGGGACACTGAAGCTTTCTTT.

The chain couples TRBV20-1 to TRBJ1-1, with TRBD1 matching 7 bases. The V gene end was trimmed by 6 bases and the J gene end by 4 bases; junction bases not matched to a gene: 8. Germline loops: CDR1 DFQATT, CDR2 SNEGSKA (reference sequence). The CDR3 consists of 13 residues. CDR3 sequence: CSAAGQLSTEAFF. The CDR3 region has the DNA TGCAGTGCCGCGGGACAGCTGAGCACTGAAGCTTTCTTT.